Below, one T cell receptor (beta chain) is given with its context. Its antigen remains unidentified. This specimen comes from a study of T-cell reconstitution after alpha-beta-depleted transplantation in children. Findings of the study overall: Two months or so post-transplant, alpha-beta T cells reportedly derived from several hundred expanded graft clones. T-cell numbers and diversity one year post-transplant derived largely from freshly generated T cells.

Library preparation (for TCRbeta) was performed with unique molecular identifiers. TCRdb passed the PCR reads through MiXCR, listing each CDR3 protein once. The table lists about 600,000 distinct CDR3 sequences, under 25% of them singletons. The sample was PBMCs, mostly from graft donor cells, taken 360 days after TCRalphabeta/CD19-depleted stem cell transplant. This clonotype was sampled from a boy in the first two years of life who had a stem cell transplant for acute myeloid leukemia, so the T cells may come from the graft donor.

The CDR3 sequence is CASHSGNTIYF. The CDR3 nucleotides are TGTGCCAGTCACTCAGGAAACACCATATATTTT. The rearrangement links TRBV12-3 or TRBV12-4 to TRBJ1-3; D not certain. The CDR3 extends over 11 amino acids. V shed 9 bases and J shed 4 bases, with 7 bases lying between them.